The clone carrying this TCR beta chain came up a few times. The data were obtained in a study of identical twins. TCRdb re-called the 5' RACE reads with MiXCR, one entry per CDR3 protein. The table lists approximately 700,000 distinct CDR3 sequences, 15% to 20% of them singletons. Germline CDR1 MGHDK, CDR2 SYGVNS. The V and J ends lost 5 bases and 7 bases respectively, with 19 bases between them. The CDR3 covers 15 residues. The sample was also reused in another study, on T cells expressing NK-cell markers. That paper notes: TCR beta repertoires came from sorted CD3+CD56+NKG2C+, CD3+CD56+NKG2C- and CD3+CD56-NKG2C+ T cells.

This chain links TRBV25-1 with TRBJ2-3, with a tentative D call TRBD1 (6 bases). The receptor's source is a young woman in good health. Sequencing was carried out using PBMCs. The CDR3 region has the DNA TGTGCCAGCAGTCCTACAGGGCTTTCTAGGAATACGCAGTATTTT. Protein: CASSPTGLSRNTQYF.